The 24 T cell receptor beta chains listed next were all sequenced from one sample in a study of T cell repertoires in cytomegalovirus infection (dated by TCRdb to between 2017 and 2020). The treatment or condition tag for this specimen amounts to: in vitro stimulation with specific CMV peptide epitopes to enrich CMV-specific T cells. The antigens these receptors bind are not known. The sample was run on an Illumina HiSeq 1500. Through fastp at Q25 and MiXCR, TCRdb rebuilt clones from the public reads, retaining in-frame beta chains. Merged by CDR3 protein, the rows form single entries marked with the most common genes and DNA. This sample comprises approximately 1,000,000 distinct CDR3 sequences, around 29% of them detected only once. The top ten clones comprise around 15% of the sample. The sequencing used cultured CD8+ T cells from PBMCs, collected from culture after CMV antigen stimulation. These receptors all stem from a human donor in good health (CMV status not recorded). Some clones in this sample may be carry-over from other donors' samples.

This clonotype was counted ten times or more. V gene TRBV7-6 combines with J gene TRBJ2-3, with D unresolved. The CDR3 covers 14 residues. The ends were cut back, 5 bases at V and 0 bases at J, with 9 bases in the middle. Germline CDR1 reads SGHVS; CDR2 reads FNYEAQ. The DNA of the CDR3 is TGTGCCAGCAGCCCATCGGGTAGCACAGATACGCAGTATTTT. This translates into CASSPSGSTDTQYF.

The chain links TRBV27 to TRBJ1-4; D possibly corresponds to TRBD1 (5 bases). The V end lost 2 bases, the J end lost 8 bases, and 9 bases lay between the germline ends. Per germline, CDR1 MNHEY and CDR2 SMNVEV (reference sequence). This CDR3 has 13 residues. The CDR3 reads CASSLQGGEKLFF. The DNA of the CDR3 is TGTGCCAGCAGTTTACAGGGCGGCGAAAAACTGTTTTTT.

In its sample, this clonotype was seen a few times. J is TRBJ2-2 and V is TRBV4-1; the D call may be TRBD1 or TRBD2 (5 bases each). Trimming took off 1 base at V and 0 bases at J, with 12 bases between the two ends. This CDR3 is 17 amino acids long. Germline V gene sequence: CDR1 MGHRA, CDR2 YSYEKL. Here the CDR3 DNA reads TGCGCCAGCAGCCAAGGGGGGAGCCAACCGAACACCGGGGAGCTGTTTTTT. Amino acid sequence: CASSQGGSQPNTGELFF.

The table lists this clonotype with many counts. This chain joins TRBV7-8 and TRBJ1-1; no firm D call. V was trimmed by 1 base and J by 6 bases, leaving 12 bases between them. In germline, CDR1 is SGHVS, CDR2 FQNEAQ. The CDR3 spans 14 residues. For the CDR3, the DNA is TGTGCCAGCAGCTTAGACGACTACACCTCTGAAGCTTTCTTT. Its translation: CASSLDDYTSEAFF.

The genes are TRBV5-6 and TRBJ2-7, with a weak D call TRBD2 (6 bases). Germline loops: CDR1 SGHDT, CDR2 YYEEEE. Trimming removed 7 bases from V and 3 bases from J, with 20 bases in between. The CDR3 length is 15 residues. CDR3 sequence (DNA): TGTGCCAGCTGCAGAGGGGCGGGGTCGATCTACGAGCAGTACGTC. Encoded protein: CASCRGAGSIYEQYV.

This clonotype showed up just a few times. V gene TRBV19 combines with J gene TRBJ2-1; the match to TRBD2 covers 11 bases. The CDR3 has 18 amino acids. V lost 2 bases and J lost 6; bases outside the gene matches: 12. Looked up from germline, CDR1 is LNHDA and CDR2 is SQIVND (reference sequence). Here the CDR3 reads CASSINPLLAGGANEQFF. In DNA, the CDR3 is TGTGCCAGTAGTATAAACCCCCTCCTAGCGGGGGGAGCCAATGAGCAGTTCTTC. The whole variable domain, filled in from reference TRBV19 and TRBJ2-1, reads DGGITQSPKYLFRKEGQNVTLSCEQNLNHDAMYWYRQDPGQGLRLIYYSQIVNDFQKGDIAEGYSVSREKKESFPLTVTSAQKNPTAFYLCASSINPLLAGGANEQFFGPGTRLTVL.

This clonotype was detected only a few times. This rearrangement joins TRBV6-1 to TRBJ1-5, with no clear D. Trimming shortened V by 0 bases and J by 4 bases, and 7 bases separated the two germline ends. The CDR3 length is 14 residues. Germline V lookup: CDR1 MNHNS, CDR2 SASEGT. In DNA, the CDR3 is TGTGCCAGCAGTGAAGCGAGCTGGAATCAGCCCCAGCATTTT. It yields the protein CASSEASWNQPQHF.

Notes on this clonotype: An end of the junction does not agree with germline; a read error may underlie this. The CDR3 DNA reads TGTGCCAACAGCTTAGGTCCAGGATACACAGATACGCAGTATTTT. Translating gives CANSLGPGYTDTQYF. This rearrangement joins TRBV7-8 to TRBJ2-3; no clear D. CDR1 is SGHVS and CDR2 is FQNEAQ in the germline V gene. The CDR3 length is 15 residues.

The chain uses TRBV12-3 or TRBV12-4 and TRBJ1-5; TRBD1 might be the D (5 bases). V gave up 5 bases and J gave up 11 bases, with 10 bases separating them. The length of the CDR3 is 11 residues. CDR3 sequence reads: CASSPGHTQHF. CDR3 nucleotides: TGTGCCAGCAGTCCAGGGCATACCCAGCATTTT.

As to this clonotype: The junction does not match germline at one end; this may be a read error. V gene TRBV19 combines with J gene TRBJ1-2, with D possibly matching TRBD1 (5 bases). Germline V lookup: CDR1 LNHDA, CDR2 SQIVND (reference sequence). The CDR3 runs 15 residues. The CDR3 bases are TGTGCCAATAGTATTCCGAGACAGCGGACCTATGGCTACACCTTC. Protein product: CANSIPRQRTYGYTF.

V is TRBV6-1 and J is TRBJ2-3; possibly TRBD2 for D (5 bases). This CDR3 region has 11 residues. V lost 10 bases to trimming and J lost 4 bases, with 9 bases between them. Germline lookup yields CDR1 MNHNS and CDR2 SASEGT. DNA for the CDR3: TGTGCCACCGCGCGGGCAGATACGCAGTATTTT. Protein product: CATARADTQYF.

Only a few counts were recorded for this clonotype. The chain uses TRBV12-3 or TRBV12-4 and TRBJ1-2; D gene ambiguous. The CDR3 covers 14 residues. V lost 3 bases and J 1 base, leaving 9 bases between the germline ends. The chain's CDR3 is CASSFNKINYGYTF. The CDR3 coding sequence is TGTGCCAGCAGTTTTAACAAAATTAACTATGGCTACACCTTC.

The chain is built from TRBV6-6 and TRBJ2-5; D is ambiguous. Germline lookup yields CDR1 MNHNY and CDR2 SVGAGI (reference sequence). V was cut by 2 bases and J by 2 bases, with 6 bases left in between. This CDR3 is built from 13 residues. The CDR3 region has the DNA TGTGCCAGCAGTTACAGACATCAAGAGACCCAGTACTTC. Its translation is CASSYRHQETQYF.

This clonotype was observed a single time. The V gene is TRBV4-1, the J gene TRBJ2-2, with 7 bases fitting TRBD2. Trimming took 5 bases from V and 4 from J; bases not matched to a gene: 7. The germline CDR1 and CDR2 sequences are MGHRA and YSYEKL. The CDR3 length is 15 residues. The CDR3 protein is CASSFHGGVTGELFF. CDR3 nucleotide sequence: TGCGCCAGCAGCTTCCATGGGGGGGTCACCGGGGAGCTGTTTTTT.

The J gene is TRBJ1-2, the V gene TRBV20-1, with TRBD1 matching over 8 bases. Germline loops: CDR1 DFQATT, CDR2 SNEGSKA (reference sequence). The CDR3 length is 15 residues. Trimming removed 1 base from V and 4 bases from J; junction bases left unmatched: 8. CDR3 amino acids: CSARGSTGDVYGYTF. In DNA form, the CDR3 reads TGCAGTGCTAGAGGTTCGACAGGGGACGTCTATGGCTACACCTTC.

The V call is TRBV4-1, the J call TRBJ2-5; 8 bases are a match to TRBD1. The germline gives CDR1 MGHRA, CDR2 YSYEKL. This CDR3 has 15 residues. After removal of 1 base from V and 5 bases from J, the junction contained 6 bases not matched to a gene. Here the CDR3 reads CASSQVTGVGETQYF. The CDR3 DNA reads TGCGCCAGCAGCCAAGTGACAGGGGTAGGGGAGACCCAGTACTTC.

This clonotype was seen only a few times. V is TRBV10-3 and J is TRBJ2-7; D remains unclear. CDR1 is ENHRY, CDR2 SYGVKD, per germline. The CDR3 is 12 amino acids. The V and J ends lost 0 bases and 6 bases respectively, with 6 bases between them. CDR3 nucleotides: TGTGCCATCAGTGAGTCGACCAGCGAGCAGTACTTC. As protein: CAISESTSEQYF.

This clonotype was seen just once. Since a much larger clone is just one base distant, this may be a read error. The chain couples TRBV7-6 to TRBJ1-1; 8 nucleotides match TRBD1. Germline V gene sequence: CDR1 SGHVS, CDR2 FNYEAQ. The CDR3 is 15 residues long. The CDR3 here is CVSSSDREQNTEAFF. CDR3 sequence (DNA): TGTGTCAGCAGCTCGGACAGGGAACAAAACACTGAAGCTTTCTTT.

This clonotype was found a few times. This chain joins TRBV6-2 or TRBV6-3 and TRBJ2-7; TRBD1 agrees at 7 bases. V trimming: 5 bases; J trimming: 5 bases; junction bases outside the gene matches: 9. The CDR3 length is 14 residues. The germline CDR1 and CDR2 sequences are MNHEY and SVGEGT. CDR3 sequence (DNA): TGTGCCAGCAGTGCGACGACAGGGATTAACGAGCAGTACGTC. Protein product: CASSATTGINEQYV.

Here the CDR3 DNA reads TGTGCCAGCATCCCGACAGGGGGGGGACCTGAAGCTTTCTTT. It specifies CASIPTGGGPEAFF. The V call is TRBV7-9, the J call TRBJ1-1, with 9 bases that match TRBD1. V lost 7 bases and J lost 6; bases outside the gene matches: 9. The CDR3 runs to 14 residues. The germline V gene encodes CDR1 SEHNR and CDR2 FQNEAQ (reference sequence).

The CDR3, as DNA: TGTGCCAGCAGCTTGGAGGGGGCTGAAGATACGCAGTATTTT. This translates into CASSLEGAEDTQYF. V gene TRBV5-6 combines with J gene TRBJ2-3, with TRBD1 matching over 7 bases. V gave up 0 bases and J gave up 5 bases; unmatched junction bases: 3. Germline CDR1 SGHDT, CDR2 YYEEEE. The CDR3 runs 14 residues.

This chain joins TRBV2 and TRBJ2-7, with D tentatively TRBD2 (6 bases). The CDR3 loop spans 15 amino acids. Germline V gene lookup returns CDR1 SNHLY and CDR2 FYNNEI. Trimming shortened V by 2 bases and J by 4 bases, and 15 bases separated the two germline ends. The DNA of the CDR3 is TGTGCCAGCAGTGAATTAGGGGACTCCGGGTACGAGCAGTACTTC. Protein product: CASSELGDSGYEQYF.

The chain carries TRBV14 and TRBJ1-4; TRBD1 is a possible D gene (5 bases). CDR1 is SGHDN and CDR2 is FVKESK in the germline V gene. CDR3 length: 13 amino acids. V lost 6 bases to trimming and J lost 6 bases, with 11 bases between them. The CDR3 region has the DNA TGTGCCAGCAGACAGCGAGGGGATGAAAAACTGTTTTTT. Residues: CASRQRGDEKLFF.

CDR3 bases: TGTGCCATTCAGGCGGGAAACACCATATATTTT. It encodes CAIQAGNTIYF. The rearrangement links TRBV19 to TRBJ1-3; D gene unclear. From germline, CDR1 is LNHDA and CDR2 SQIVND (reference sequence). V was cut by 10 bases and J by 4 bases, with 8 bases left in between. The CDR3 covers 11 residues.